One and the same sample provided the 9 T cell receptor beta chains below, sequenced in a study of blood T cell repertoires in COVID-19. Measured with immunoSEQ multiplex PCR; TCRdb has only the in-frame clones, and not every one. In the table there are 250,000 or so clones, approximately 86% of which are singletons. The sample consisted of PBMCs or T cells enriched from blood (not recorded which). These receptors were taken from a young woman who had recovered from COVID-19.

This chain links TRBV4-1 with TRBJ2-6; the D gene is possibly TRBD1 (6 bases). Germline loops: CDR1 MGHRA, CDR2 YSYEKL. V was clipped by 8 bases and J by 4 bases, with 18 bases between them. The CDR3 is 16 residues long. CDR3 in amino acids: CASLPQGPPGANVLTF. For the CDR3, the DNA is TGCGCCAGCCTCCCCCAGGGGCCTCCCGGGGCCAACGTCCTGACTTTC.

The chain joins TRBV30 to TRBJ1-2, with TRBD1 matching over 7 bases. The CDR3 is 13 residues long. Per the germline V gene, CDR1 is GTSNPN and CDR2 is SVGIG (reference sequence). The V segment lost 0 bases and the J segment 13 bases; nucleotides outside the gene matches: 11. For the CDR3, the DNA is TGTGCCTGGAGTGTTGGGTTTCAGGGGGAGTGCACCTTC. This sequence encodes CAWSVGFQGECTF.

J is TRBJ1-3 and V is TRBV25-1; a possible D gene is TRBD1 (6 bases). CDR3 length: 12 amino acids. Trimming removed 4 bases at V and 7 bases at J, with 8 bases between. The germline V gene has CDR1 MGHDK and CDR2 SYGVNS. CDR3 bases: TGTGCCAGCAGTGGAGGACAGAACACCATATATTTT. It encodes CASSGGQNTIYF.

The chain joins TRBV6-5 to TRBJ1-1; D uncertain. V was shortened by 2 bases and J by 2 bases, with 12 bases between the two germline ends. The CDR3 is 15 amino acids. Looked up from germline, CDR1 is MNHEY and CDR2 is SVGAGI. Written as DNA, the CDR3 is TGTGCCAGCAGTTACGCCCCCCGGGTTAACACTGAAGCTTTCTTT. This gives the protein CASSYAPRVNTEAFF.

This chain connects TRBV5-1 to TRBJ2-4; 8 positions match TRBD1. The V gene end was trimmed by 4 bases and the J gene end by 6 bases; junction bases not matched to a gene: 3. This CDR3 contains 13 residues. Germline CDR1 is SGHRS and CDR2 is YFSETQ. The CDR3 nucleotides read TGCGCCAGCAGCCTCGGACAGGGAAACATTCAGTACTTC. Translated, it gives CASSLGQGNIQYF.

This chain connects TRBV6-5 to TRBJ1-2, with 7 bases lining up with TRBD1. The germline gives CDR1 MNHEY, CDR2 SVGAGI. The ends lost 7 bases at V and 4 bases at J; junction bases unmatched: 12. CDR3 length: 15 amino acids. The CDR3 DNA sequence: TGTGCCAGCACCAAATCGACAGGGTTTGGCTATGGCTACACCTTC. It yields the protein CASTKSTGFGYGYTF.

The rearrangement joins TRBV7-9 to TRBJ2-7; D is perhaps TRBD2 (5 bases). Looked up from germline, CDR1 is SEHNR and CDR2 is FQNEAQ (reference sequence). This CDR3 region has 12 residues. V lost 1 base and J 5 bases, leaving 6 bases between the germline ends. In DNA, the CDR3 is TGTGCCAGCAGCTTAGGAGGGCACGAGCAGTACTTC. Protein: CASSLGGHEQYF.

This sequence joins TRBV15 and TRBJ2-7; possible D gene TRBD1, 5 bases. There are 18 residues in the CDR3. V lost 1 base and J 2 bases, leaving 21 bases between the germline ends. Germline values: CDR1 LNHNV, CDR2 YYDKDF (reference sequence). CDR3 protein: CATSRGRVNPLDTYEQYF. The CDR3 DNA reads TGTGCCACCAGCAGAGGAAGGGTAAACCCACTGGACACCTACGAGCAGTACTTC.

The chain joins TRBV4-1 to TRBJ2-2; the D gene is possibly TRBD1 (5 bases). Germline V lookup: CDR1 MGHRA, CDR2 YSYEKL. Trimming took off 6 bases at V and 7 bases at J, with 24 bases between the two ends. CDR3 length equals 17 residues. The CDR3 DNA follows: TGCGCCAGCAGAACCGGTGGGGCCAGGGTAAAGCACGGGGAGCTGTTTTTT. Translated, it gives CASRTGGARVKHGELFF.